This T cell receptor (beta chain) was captured in a study of T and B cells in COVID-19 patients. At the level of the study: Most recovered patients had mild to moderate COVID-19 treated as outpatients. Study-level points and caveats: CD4+, regulatory T cell, CD8+ and sorted SARS-CoV-2-responsive or tetramer+ T cells were not yet sequenced. Patients with COVID-19 reportedly showed strongly skewed T cell receptor beta variable and joining gene usage. The recovered cohort had roughly 2,400 exclusive TCR clusters, including 30 or so low generation probability clusters.

The CDR3 runs to 15 residues. Germline V gene lookup returns CDR1 LNHDA and CDR2 SQIVND (reference sequence). The J segment lost 3 bases and the V segment lost 4 bases, leaving 3 bases of the junction unmatched. Blood genomic DNA input for TRB amplification was 250-500 ng. This clonotype is medium-sized by share. Its cognate antigen is unknown. BIOMED2 TRB-A/B primer pools were used in multiplex TRB PCR. One entry per CDR3 protein results from TCRdb running MiXCR on the multiplex PCR reads. The repertoire holds approximately 6,000 distinct CDR3 sequences, with 26% as singletons. The TCR sequence derives from a human donor with active COVID-19. Sequenced: blood. The chain has TRBV19 and TRBJ2-3; TRBD1 matches 11 bases. CDR3 sequence reads: CASSRDRGRTDTQYF. The CDR3 DNA reads TGTGCCAGTAGTAGGGACAGGGGGAGGACAGATACGCAGTATTTT.